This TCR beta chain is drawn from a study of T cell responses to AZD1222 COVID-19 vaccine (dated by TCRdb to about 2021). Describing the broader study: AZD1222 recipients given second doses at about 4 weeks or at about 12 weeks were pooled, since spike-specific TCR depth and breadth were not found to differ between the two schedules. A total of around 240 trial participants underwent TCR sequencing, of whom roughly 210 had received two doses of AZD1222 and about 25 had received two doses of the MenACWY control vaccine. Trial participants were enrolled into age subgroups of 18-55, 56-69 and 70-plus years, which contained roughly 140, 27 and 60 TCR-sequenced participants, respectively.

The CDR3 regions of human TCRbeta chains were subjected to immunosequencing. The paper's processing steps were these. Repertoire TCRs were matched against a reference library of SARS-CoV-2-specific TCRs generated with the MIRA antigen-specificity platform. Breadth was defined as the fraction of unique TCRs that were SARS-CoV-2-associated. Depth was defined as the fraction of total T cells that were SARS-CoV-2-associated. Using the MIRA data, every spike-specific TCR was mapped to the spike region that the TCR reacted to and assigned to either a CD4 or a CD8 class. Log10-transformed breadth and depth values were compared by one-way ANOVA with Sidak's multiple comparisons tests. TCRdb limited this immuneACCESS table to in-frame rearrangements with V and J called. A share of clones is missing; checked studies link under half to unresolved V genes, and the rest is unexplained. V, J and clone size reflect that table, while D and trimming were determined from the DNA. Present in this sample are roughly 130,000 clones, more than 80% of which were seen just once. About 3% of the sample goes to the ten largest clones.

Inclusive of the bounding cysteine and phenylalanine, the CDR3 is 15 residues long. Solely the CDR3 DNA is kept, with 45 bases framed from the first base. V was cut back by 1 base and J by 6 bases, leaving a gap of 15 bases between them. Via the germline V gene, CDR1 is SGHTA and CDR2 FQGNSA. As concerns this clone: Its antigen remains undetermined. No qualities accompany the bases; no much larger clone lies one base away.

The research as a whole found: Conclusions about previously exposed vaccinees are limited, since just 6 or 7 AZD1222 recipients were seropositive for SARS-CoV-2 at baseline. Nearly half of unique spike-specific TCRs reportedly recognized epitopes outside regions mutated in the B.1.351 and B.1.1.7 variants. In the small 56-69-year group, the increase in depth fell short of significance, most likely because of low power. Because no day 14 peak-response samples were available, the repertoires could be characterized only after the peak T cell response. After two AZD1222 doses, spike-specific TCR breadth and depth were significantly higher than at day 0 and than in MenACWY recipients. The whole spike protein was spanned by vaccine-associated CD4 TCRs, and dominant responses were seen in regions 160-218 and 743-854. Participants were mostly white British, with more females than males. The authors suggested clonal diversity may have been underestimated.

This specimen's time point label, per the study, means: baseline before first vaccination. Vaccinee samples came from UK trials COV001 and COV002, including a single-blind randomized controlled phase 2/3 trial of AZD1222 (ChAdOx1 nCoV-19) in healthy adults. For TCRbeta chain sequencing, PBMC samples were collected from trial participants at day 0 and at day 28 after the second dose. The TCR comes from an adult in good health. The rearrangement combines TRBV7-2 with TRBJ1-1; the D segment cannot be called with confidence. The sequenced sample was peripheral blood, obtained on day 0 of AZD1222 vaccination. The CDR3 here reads CASSLVNLIGAEAFF. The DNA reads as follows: TGTGCCAGCAGCTTAGTAAACCTGATCGGGGCTGAAGCTTTCTTT. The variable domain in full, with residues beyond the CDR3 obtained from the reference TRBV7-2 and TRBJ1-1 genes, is GAGVSQSPSNKVTEKGKDVELRCDPISGHTALYWYRQSLGQGLEFLIYFQGNSAPDKSGLPSDRFSAERTGGSVSTLTIQRTQQEDSAVYLCASSLVNLIGAEAFFGQGTRLTVV.